This T cell receptor (beta chain) was recovered during a study of CXCR3-negative and CXCR3-positive naive CD8 T cells. Study-wide context: The TRB read total, approximately 130 million, broke down to about 1.5 +/- 0.3 million reads per library. The study, taken as a whole, reports: For memory CD8+ cells diversity was much lower, but both naive subsets had comparably high diversity. CXCR3-positive naive cells had more hydrophobic TRB CDR3s than CXCR3-negative naive cells.

Libraries of TRB cDNA were made by 5' RACE and carried UMIs. TCRdb reprocessed the 5' RACE reads, keeping one entry per CDR3 protein, no DNA. Here the sample table reports about 120,000 distinct CDR3 sequences. A note on this clonotype: Antigen unknown.

This CDR3 has 14 residues. Germline CDR1 reads MDHEN; CDR2 reads SYDVKM. Investigators sorted each CD8+ T cell subset in triplicate, taking around 330,000 cells each time. Cells that were CD45RO-CCR7+CD27+CD95- constituted naive CD8+ T cells. The genes are TRBV28 and TRBJ2-7; TCRdb reports TRBD1, a call that lacks DNA to check it against. Sequenced material: naive CXCR3+ CD8+ T cells from blood. This sample's subset: CD45RO-CCR7+CD27+CD95- naive CD8+ T cells expressing CXCR3 (TNR3+). The sequence came from a human donor in good health. Some clones in this sample may be carry-over from other donors' samples. The CDR3 sequence: CASRGTGGSAEQYF. Full variable domain (outside the CDR3, taken from reference TRBV28 and TRBJ2-7): DVKVTQSSRYLVKRTGEKVFLECVQDMDHENMFWYRQDPGLGLRLIYFSYDVKMKEKGDIPEGYSVSREKKERFSLILESASTNQTSMYLCASRGTGGSAEQYFGPGTRLTVT.